The rows below give T cell receptor beta chains drawn from one sample of a study of shared clonotypes between healthy human individuals. The protocol was immunoSEQ multiplex PCR, while the TCRdb copy is restricted to in-frame clones and leaves out a portion. The sample includes about 2.3 million clones, 85% to 95% of them seen just once. Material: naive CD4+ T cells from PBMCs. Source of these receptors: a man aged 18 to 29 in good health. Some clones in this sample may be carry-over from other donors' samples. CDR3s include the opening cysteine and the closing phenylalanine or tryptophan. The D gene is left open where the match is weak. Size values are once, few and many counts, or a class for expanded clones, and some rows have none.

clone_size	v_call	d_call	j_call	cdr3_aa	cdr3_nt
once	TRBV5-4	NA	TRBJ1-1	CASSFSGANTEAFF	TGTGCCAGCAGCTTTTCAGGGGCGAACACTGAAGCTTTCTTT
NA	TRBV27	NA	TRBJ2-1	CASRYRNEQFF	TGTGCCAGCAGGTACCGCAATGAGCAGTTCTTC
NA	TRBV29-1	NA	TRBJ2-2	CSVGHSSNTGELFF	TGCAGCGTTGGGCACAGTTCGAACACCGGGGAGCTGTTTTTT
NA	TRBV15	NA	TRBJ2-2	CATSMGARGPGELFF	TGTGCCACCAGCATGGGGGCCCGGGGACCCGGGGAGCTGTTTTTT
NA	TRBV4-1	TRBD2	TRBJ2-3	CASSQLLPGLASVDTQYF	TGCGCCAGCAGCCAGTTACTCCCGGGACTAGCGTCGGTAGATACGCAGTATTTT
NA	TRBV19	NA	TRBJ1-5	CASSRGDSNQPQHF	TGTGCCAGTAGTAGAGGGGATAGCAATCAGCCCCAGCATTTT
NA	TRBV5-1	NA	TRBJ2-7	CASSLVEGDSYEQYF	TGCGCCAGCAGCTTGGTGGAAGGGGACTCCTACGAGCAGTACTTC
NA	TRBV6-5	NA	TRBJ2-7	CASSLAPTSRGEQYF	TGTGCCAGCAGTTTGGCACCGACCTCGCGGGGCGAGCAGTACTTC
NA	TRBV28	NA	TRBJ1-2	CASSLRRNYGYTF	TGTGCCAGCAGTTTACGACGGAACTATGGCTACACCTTC
once	TRBV7-2	NA	TRBJ2-7	CASSLDWTAGYEQYF	TGTGCCAGCAGCTTAGACTGGACGGCCGGGTACGAGCAGTACTTC
NA	TRBV18	NA	TRBJ2-7	CASSPFGTSSYEQYF	TGTGCCAGCTCACCCTTCGGGACCTCTTCCTACGAGCAGTACTTC
NA	TRBV27	NA	TRBJ2-7	CASAHRAPHEQYF	TGTGCCAGCGCCCACAGGGCCCCCCACGAGCAGTACTTC
once	TRBV6-5	NA	TRBJ1-4	CASSKLAGLEKLFF	TGTGCCAGCAGTAAACTGGCGGGACTAGAAAAACTGTTTTTT
NA	TRBV5-4	NA	TRBJ2-7	CASSLRDKLFNEQYF	TGTGCCAGCAGCTTGCGGGACAAGCTTTTCAACGAGCAGTACTTC
NA	TRBV20-1	TRBD1	TRBJ2-7	CSALDRGEQYF	TGCAGTGCTCTTGACAGGGGAGAGCAGTACTTC
NA	TRBV10-3	NA	TRBJ2-3	CAISGPRDIDTQYF	TGTGCCATCAGTGGACCGCGGGACATAGATACGCAGTATTTT
NA	TRBV5-1	TRBD2	TRBJ2-1	CASSFLAGVPNEQFF	TGCGCCAGCAGCTTCCTAGCGGGAGTTCCCAATGAGCAGTTCTTC
NA	TRBV7-3	NA	TRBJ2-1	CASTSHGEQFF	TGTGCCAGCACCTCCCACGGCGAGCAGTTCTTC
NA	TRBV28	NA	TRBJ2-2	CASVNGNTGELFF	TGTGCCAGCGTAAACGGAAACACCGGGGAGCTGTTTTTT
NA	TRBV28	NA	TRBJ1-5	CASSLSRGGNQPQHF	TGTGCCAGCAGTTTAAGCAGGGGTGGTAATCAGCCCCAGCATTTT
NA	TRBV28	NA	TRBJ2-3	CASILGRTTDTQYF	TGTGCCAGCATCCTAGGTAGAACAACAGATACGCAGTATTTT
NA	TRBV4-1	TRBD1	TRBJ1-3	CASSRKDGTEGNTIYF	TGCGCCAGCAGCCGAAAGGACGGGACAGAAGGAAACACCATATATTTT
NA	TRBV7-2	NA	TRBJ1-4	CASSLRGAATNEKLFF	TGTGCCAGCAGCTTAAGGGGGGCAGCAACTAATGAAAAACTGTTTTTT
NA	TRBV27	NA	TRBJ1-3	CASSFGGSGNTIYF	TGTGCCAGCAGTTTCGGGGGCTCTGGAAACACCATATATTTT
NA	TRBV18	NA	TRBJ2-7	CASSPPGTAVYEQYF	TGTGCCAGCTCACCACCGGGAACGGCAGTCTACGAGCAGTACTTC
NA	TRBV7-2	NA	TRBJ2-1	CASSLQQGIDEQFF	TGTGCCAGCAGCTTGCAACAGGGTATAGATGAGCAGTTCTTC
NA	TRBV29-1	NA	TRBJ1-2	CSVEYVQGSGYTF	TGCAGCGTCGAATATGTTCAGGGGTCTGGCTACACCTTC
NA	TRBV5-4	TRBD1	TRBJ1-2	CASSFGTGSGNYGYTF	TGTGCCAGCAGCTTTGGGACAGGGAGCGGCAACTATGGCTACACCTTC
NA	TRBV11-2	NA	TRBJ2-3	CASSVGGNTQYF	TGTGCCAGCAGCGTAGGGGGAAATACGCAGTATTTT
NA	TRBV5-1	NA	TRBJ2-3	CASSLAPVGTDTQYF	TGCGCCAGCAGCTTGGCCCCGGTGGGCACAGATACGCAGTATTTT
NA	TRBV20-1	NA	TRBJ2-4	CSAAHDIQYF	TGCAGTGCCGCCCATGACATTCAGTACTTC
NA	TRBV2	TRBD2	TRBJ2-7	CASRKGLADHYEQYF	TGTGCCAGCAGGAAGGGACTAGCGGACCACTACGAGCAGTACTTC
NA	TRBV27	TRBD1	TRBJ1-1	CASSFDREGDTEAFF	TGTGCCAGCAGTTTCGACAGGGAAGGGGACACTGAAGCTTTCTTT
NA	TRBV4-1	NA	TRBJ2-1	CASSQDWVSYNEQFF	TGCGCCAGCAGCCAAGACTGGGTCTCCTACAATGAGCAGTTCTTC
NA	TRBV5-1	NA	TRBJ2-1	CASSLGKRHRDEQFF	TGCGCCAGCAGCTTGGGAAAGCGGCATCGCGATGAGCAGTTCTTC
NA	TRBV28	NA	TRBJ2-3	CASSIPTDTQYF	TGTGCCAGCAGTATCCCAACAGATACGCAGTATTTT
NA	TRBV6-5	NA	TRBJ1-5	CASSYDANQPQHF	TGTGCCAGCAGTTACGACGCCAATCAGCCCCAGCATTTT
NA	TRBV2	NA	TRBJ1-4	CASRRDTSTNEKLFF	TGTGCCAGCAGACGGGACACATCAACTAATGAAAAACTGTTTTTT
NA	TRBV7-9	NA	TRBJ2-3	CASSLGVEDTQYF	TGTGCCAGCAGCTTAGGGGTAGAAGATACGCAGTATTTT
once	TRBV29-1	TRBD1	TRBJ2-7	CSGGTGVYEQYF	TGCAGCGGGGGGACAGGGGTCTACGAGCAGTACTTC